The present entry profiles one T cell receptor (beta chain) with its context. There is no known antigen for this receptor. Nothing much larger sits one base from this clone, and base qualities are not available. The data stem from a study of PD-1 blockade in classical Hodgkin lymphoma (dated by TCRdb to the early 2020s). At the level of the whole study: Nivolumab dosing was 3 mg/kg intravenously every 2 weeks, continuing until either disease progression or unacceptable toxicity. The study used TCR beta sequencing and CyTOF to define a peripheral blood immune signature of response to PD-1 blockade in classical Hodgkin lymphoma.

The germline V gene (reference sequence) yields SGHKS for CDR1 and YYEKEE for CDR2. From the cysteine up to the phenylalanine, the CDR3 has a length of 11 residues. Only CDR3 DNA is held: 33 bases, read in frame from base 1. At the junction V is shortened by 4 bases and J by 2 bases, with 2 bases in between. The time point label on this specimen signifies: cycle 1 day 1 (C1D1), immediately before nivolumab initiation. Every trial patient had relapsed after autologous stem cell transplantation, and cohorts A, B and C differed in prior brentuximab vedotin exposure. CD4+ T cells were purified from thawed PBMCs by magnetic negative selection with a Miltenyi CD4+ T cell isolation kit. The trial cohort comprised fewer than 65 patients with relapsed/refractory classical Hodgkin lymphoma whose best overall responses were complete response, partial response or progressive disease. Trial patients were treated with single-agent nivolumab in the multi-cohort phase II CheckMate 205 trial. An independent review committee assessed best overall response by applying the 2007 International Working Group response criteria. Trial PBMCs were collected immediately before nivolumab initiation (C1D1) and during therapy at cycle 2 day 1 and cycle 4 day 1. Peripheral blood was collected in 8 mL Vacutainer Cell Preparation Tubes, from which PBMCs were isolated by centrifugation and then cryopreserved. Purified CD4+ and CD8+ fractions were prepared only for cases in which an additional PBMC sample was available. Magnetically labelled cells were removed on LS columns in a quadroMACS separator, and the flow-through was collected as the purified fraction.

The Qiagen DNeasy kit was used to extract genomic DNA from unsorted PBMCs and from the negatively selected CD4+ and CD8+ fractions. TCR beta CDR3 regions were amplified by immunoSEQ multiplex PCR using primers annealing to V and J segments. A synthetic immune receptor repertoire was used to minimize amplification bias, and any remaining bias was removed computationally after sequencing. The study's own analysis went as follows. Repertoire diversity was quantified as the Shannon entropy index using custom Python scripts. Unsorted, CD4+ and CD8+ repertoires were analyzed separately, except for combined analyses in which CD4+ and CD8+ sequences were merged in silico. Clonal expansion was defined as a frequency increase of at least 2-fold after treatment compared with C1D1, and clones undetected at baseline were assigned a pseudocount of 0.5. Clones with 0 or 1 copy at C1D1 were defined as singleton clones, while clones with 2 or more copies were defined as non-singleton clones. Clones expanded in unsorted samples were annotated as CD4+, CD8+ or unknown by matching protein sequences in sorted samples from the same patient. Diversity changes from C1D1 to C4D1 were tested in paired samples using Wilcoxon tests. TCRdb mirrors the immuneACCESS table, restricted to in-frame sequences. Some clones are absent from its copies; in checked studies, under half trace to an unresolved V gene, and the reason for the others is unknown. V, J and clone size derive from that table, while D and trimming were established from the DNA sequence. The sample records 10,000 to 15,000 clones, about 90% of which are singletons. Of the sample, 0.4% to 0.6% is held by the ten largest clones.

Overall results and qualifications from the work: Diversity was lower in patients who began nivolumab less than 1 year after ASCT, so these patients were left out of later analyses to avoid confounding by immune reconstitution. Among trial patients, those achieving complete response had baseline diversity similar to that of newly diagnosed patients, while diversity was significantly lower in partial responders and progressors. The study covered only a single clinical trial cohort, and the causes of the repertoire differences, possibly disease activity or prior therapy, were still not defined. CD4+ but not CD8+ TCR diversity rose significantly by C4D1 (p=0.0027 vs p=0.16), most apparent in complete responders (p=0.02). Baseline TCR diversity was reported to be lower in newly diagnosed patients than in healthy donors, and even lower in relapsed/refractory patients.

The sequence was collected from a human donor with classical Hodgkin lymphoma. The rearranged segments are TRBV5-5 and TRBJ2-3, with the identity of the D gene unclear. Sequencing was performed on CD4+ T cells from blood, taken at baseline. The nucleotide sequence is given as TGTGCCAGCAGCCTCACAGATACGCAGTATTTT. The resulting protein is CASSLTDTQYF.